Detailed here is one TCR beta chain. This specimen includes other DNA sequences encoding the same CDR3. Selected positively for CCR7 and CD45RO-negative, naive CD8 cells excluded terminally differentiated effector memory CD45RA+ cells. This record belongs to a study of shared clonotypes between healthy human individuals. Sequencing was performed with immunoSEQ multiplex PCR; in TCRdb, only in-frame clones are kept and a portion is missing. The sample yields around 1,900,000 clones, just under 95% seen once. This CDR3 has 15 amino acids. Germline-derived CDR1 and CDR2 are SEHNR and FQNEAQ (reference sequence). V shed 5 bases and J shed 0 bases, with 14 bases lying between them.

The sample comprised naive CD8+ T cells from PBMCs. The sequence came from a young man in good health. Some clones in this sample may be carry-over from other donors' samples. This sequence joins TRBV7-9 and TRBJ2-7; D is tentatively TRBD1 or TRBD2 (5 bases each). CDR3 protein: CASSPGTGGSYEQYF. CDR3 DNA sequence: TGTGCCAGCAGCCCAGGGACCGGCGGCTCCTACGAGCAGTACTTC.